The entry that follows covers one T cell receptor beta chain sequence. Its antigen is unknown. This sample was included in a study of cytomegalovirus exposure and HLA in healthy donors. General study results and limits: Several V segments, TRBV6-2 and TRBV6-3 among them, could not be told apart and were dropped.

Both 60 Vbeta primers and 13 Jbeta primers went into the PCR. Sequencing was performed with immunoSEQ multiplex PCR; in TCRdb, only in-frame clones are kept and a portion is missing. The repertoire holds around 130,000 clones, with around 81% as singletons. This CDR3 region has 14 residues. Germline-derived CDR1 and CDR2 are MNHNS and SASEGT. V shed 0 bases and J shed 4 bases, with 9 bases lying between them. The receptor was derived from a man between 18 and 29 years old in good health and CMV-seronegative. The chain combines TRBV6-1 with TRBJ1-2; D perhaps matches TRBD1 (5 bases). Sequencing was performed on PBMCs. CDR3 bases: TGTGCCAGCAGTGAAGCGCGAAGGGGCTATGGCTACACCTTC. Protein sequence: CASSEARRGYGYTF.